This T cell receptor beta chain came from a study of blood T cell repertoires in COVID-19. Cohort assignment relied on participant-reported clinical history. Cohort 3 recovered donors had two negative PCRs, clearance, or symptom resolution. Methods used by the authors: Using reference gene primer amplification, nucleated cell counts were estimated. Profiled with immunoSEQ multiplex PCR; TCRdb holds only in-frame clones, not every one. V and J calls and clone size follow that table, whereas D and trimming were derived from the DNA. The repertoire holds fewer than 400,000 clones, with approximately 87% as singletons. A note on this clone: In the same sample, other DNA sequences code for this CDR3.

This receptor was identified in a woman aged 50 to 60 who had recovered from COVID-19. Sequenced: PBMCs or T cells enriched from blood (not recorded which).

In DNA form, the CDR3 reads TGTGCCAGCTCACCACCGCAGGGGAGCTATGGCTACACCTTC. Protein sequence: CASSPPQGSYGYTF. This chain links TRBV18 with TRBJ1-2; tentatively, D is TRBD1 (6 bases). CDR1 is KGHSH, CDR2 LQKENI, per germline. The CDR3 runs to 14 residues. The germline V and J ends were trimmed by 0 bases and 4 bases, with 9 bases remaining between them.